This entry concerns a single T cell receptor beta chain. Antigen specificity is unknown. These data are taken from a study of early stage breast cancer tumors. Study-wide context: Twelve of the 16 invasive tumors were ER+, PR+ and HER2-. Invasive lobular carcinomas made up about 30% of the 12 ER+/PR+/HER2- tumors. Each sample averaged around 10-fold read coverage.

The V gene's germline CDR1 is GTSNPN and CDR2 SVGIG (reference sequence). Losses at the gene ends were 5 bases for V and 2 bases for J; bases not matched to a gene: 2. The CDR3 is 13 amino acids. Study-level results: Tumor and normal breast were distinguished via blood comparison in 14 of 16 patients.

The repertoire was sequenced with immunoSEQ multiplex PCR; TCRdb's copy has only in-frame clones and lacks some. The sample yields around 71,000 clones, 79% seen once. This TCR was sampled from a person between 55 and 70 years old with breast cancer. Sequenced sample: blood. This rearrangement joins TRBV30 to TRBJ1-5; the match to TRBD1 covers 8 bases. CDR3 DNA sequence: TGTGCCTGGGCGACAGGGGGCAATCAGCCCCAGCATTTT. Translating it yields CAWATGGNQPQHF.